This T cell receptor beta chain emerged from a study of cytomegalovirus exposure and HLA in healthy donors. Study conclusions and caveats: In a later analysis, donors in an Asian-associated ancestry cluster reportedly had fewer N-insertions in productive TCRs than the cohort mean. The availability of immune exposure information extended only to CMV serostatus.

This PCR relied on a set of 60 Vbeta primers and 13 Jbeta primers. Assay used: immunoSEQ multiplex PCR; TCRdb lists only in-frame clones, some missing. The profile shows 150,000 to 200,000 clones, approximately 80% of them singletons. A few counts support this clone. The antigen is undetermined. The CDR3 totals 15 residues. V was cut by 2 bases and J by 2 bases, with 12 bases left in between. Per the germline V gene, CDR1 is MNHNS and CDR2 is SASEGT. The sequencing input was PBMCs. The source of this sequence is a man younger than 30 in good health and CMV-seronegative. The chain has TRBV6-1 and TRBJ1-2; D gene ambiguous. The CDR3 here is CASSEQASSNYGYTF. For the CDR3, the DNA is TGTGCCAGCAGTGAACAGGCCTCCTCCAACTATGGCTACACCTTC.